Given below is one T cell receptor beta chain in context. This entry belongs to a study of blood T cell repertoires in COVID-19. TCRdb keeps only in-frame clones here, not all; method: immunoSEQ multiplex PCR. The table includes approximately 300,000 clones, approximately 90% detected once. This CDR3 is built from 13 residues. Looked up from germline, CDR1 is MNHEY and CDR2 is SVGAGI. Losses at the gene ends were 5 bases for V and 6 bases for J; bases not matched to a gene: 4. Input material: peripheral blood. This sequence was found in a woman aged 50 to 65 who had recovered from COVID-19. The V and J genes are TRBV6-5 and TRBJ1-5; 7 nucleotides match TRBD1. CDR3 sequence: CASSLRGFQPQHF. In nucleotides, the CDR3 is TGTGCCAGCAGTCTCAGGGGGTTTCAGCCCCAGCATTTT.